This note documents a single T cell receptor beta chain sequence. The CDR3 end shows no conserved phenylalanine or tryptophan, and so a read error is likely. The DNA is left out, because the CDR3 cannot be placed on it with certainty; the CDR3 is given as TCRdb lists it. A constant-region primer served to make TCR beta cDNA from about 0.45 ug total RNA. TCR beta libraries came from three nested multiplex PCR rounds using slightly modified ARM-PCR. Forward primers for TRBV1-TRBV30 and a C-beta reverse primer served the first two PCR rounds, at around 9 cycles each. MiXCR, run by TCRdb on the multiplex PCR reads, gives a single entry per CDR3 protein. This table has about 78,000 distinct CDR3 sequences, 71% appearing once. This sample was included in a study of tumor-infiltrating lymphocytes in primary liver carcinoma. Study background: Samples returned roughly 3.65 to 7.13 million productive TCRbeta reads each. Read depth did not differ significantly between tissue types.

The CDR3 contains 14 residues when both ends are counted. Germline V lookup: CDR1 MNHEY, CDR2 SVGEGT. Co-extracted RNA and DNA came from around 18-30 mg of unsorted bulk tissue. This chain links TRBV6-2 or TRBV6-3 with TRBJ1-6; the table calls TRBD1, which could not be checked here. The clonotype originates from a woman aged 55-70 years with primary liver carcinoma and hepatitis B virus infection. The specimen sequenced was liver tumor tissue from sampling region 4. Subset defined: tumor region T4, right-lateral pole. The CDR3 protein is CASSPGSGNSPIHL.